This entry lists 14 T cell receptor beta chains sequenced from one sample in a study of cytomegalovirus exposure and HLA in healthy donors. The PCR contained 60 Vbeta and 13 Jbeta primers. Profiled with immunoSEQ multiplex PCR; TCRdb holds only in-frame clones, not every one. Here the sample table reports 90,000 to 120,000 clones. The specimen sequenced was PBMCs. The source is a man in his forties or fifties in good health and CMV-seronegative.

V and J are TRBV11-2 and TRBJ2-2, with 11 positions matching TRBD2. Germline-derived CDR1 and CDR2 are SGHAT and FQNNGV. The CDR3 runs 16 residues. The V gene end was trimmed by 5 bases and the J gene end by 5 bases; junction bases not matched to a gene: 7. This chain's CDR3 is CASSPLAGVQTGELFF. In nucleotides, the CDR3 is TGTGCCAGCAGCCCACTAGCGGGAGTCCAAACCGGGGAGCTGTTTTTT. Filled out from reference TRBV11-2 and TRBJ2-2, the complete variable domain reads EAGVAQSPRYKIIEKRQSVAFWCNPISGHATLYWYQQILGQGPKLLIQFQNNGVVDDSQLPKDRFSAERLKGVDSTLKIQPAKLEDSAVYLCASSPLAGVQTGELFFGEGSRLTVL.

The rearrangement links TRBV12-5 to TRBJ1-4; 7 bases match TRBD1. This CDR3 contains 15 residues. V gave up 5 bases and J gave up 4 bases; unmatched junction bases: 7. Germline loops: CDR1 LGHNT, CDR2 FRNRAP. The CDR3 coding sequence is TGTGCTAGTGGTCCCGACAGGGAATTTAATGAAAAACTGTTTTTT. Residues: CASGPDREFNEKLFF.

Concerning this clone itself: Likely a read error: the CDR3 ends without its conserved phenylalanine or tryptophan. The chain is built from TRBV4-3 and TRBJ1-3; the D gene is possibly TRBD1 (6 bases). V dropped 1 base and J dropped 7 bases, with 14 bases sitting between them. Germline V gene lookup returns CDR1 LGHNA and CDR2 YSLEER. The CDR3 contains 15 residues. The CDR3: CASSQGSGARNTIYS. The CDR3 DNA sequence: TGCGCCAGCAGCCAAGGGTCAGGGGCGCGGAACACCATATATTCT.

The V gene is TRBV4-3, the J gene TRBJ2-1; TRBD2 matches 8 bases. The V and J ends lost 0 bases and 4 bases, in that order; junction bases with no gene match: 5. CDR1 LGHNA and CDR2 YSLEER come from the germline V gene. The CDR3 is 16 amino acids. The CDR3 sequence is CASSQEWVAGYNEQFF. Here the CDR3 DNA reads TGCGCCAGCAGCCAAGAATGGGTAGCGGGGTACAATGAGCAGTTCTTC.

The CDR3 loop reads CASSWTGANTEAFF. The CDR3 region has the DNA TGTGCCAGTTCCTGGACAGGGGCGAACACTGAAGCTTTCTTT. The rearrangement links TRBV25-1 to TRBJ1-1; TRBD1 agrees at 9 bases. Germline CDR1 is MGHDK and CDR2 is SYGVNS. The CDR3 sequence is 14 residues long. Trimming removed 9 bases from V and 1 base from J; junction bases left unmatched: 6.

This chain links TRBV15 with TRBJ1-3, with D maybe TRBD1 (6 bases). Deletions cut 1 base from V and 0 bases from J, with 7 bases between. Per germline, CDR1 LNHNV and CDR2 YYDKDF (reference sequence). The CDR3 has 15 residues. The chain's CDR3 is CATSRGTASGNTIYF. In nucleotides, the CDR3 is TGTGCCACCAGCAGAGGGACAGCCTCTGGAAACACCATATATTTT.

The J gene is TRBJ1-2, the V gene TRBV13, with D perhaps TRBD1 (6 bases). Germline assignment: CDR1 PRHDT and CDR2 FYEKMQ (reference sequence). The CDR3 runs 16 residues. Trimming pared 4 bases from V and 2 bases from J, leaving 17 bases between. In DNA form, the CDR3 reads TGTGCCAGCAGCTCGGTGGACAGACGACCCAACTATGGCTACACCTTC. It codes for CASSSVDRRPNYGYTF.

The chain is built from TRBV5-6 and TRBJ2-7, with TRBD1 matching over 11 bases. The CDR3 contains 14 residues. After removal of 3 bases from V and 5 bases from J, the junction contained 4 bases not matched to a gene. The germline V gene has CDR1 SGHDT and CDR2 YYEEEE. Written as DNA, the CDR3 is TGTGCCAGCAGCTACGGGACAGGGGGACACGAGCAGTACTTC. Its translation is CASSYGTGGHEQYF. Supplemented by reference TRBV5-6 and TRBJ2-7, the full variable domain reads DAGVTQSPTHLIKTRGQQVTLRCSPKSGHDTVSWYQQALGQGPQFIFQYYEEEERQRGNFPDRFSGHQFPNYSSELNVNALLLGDSALYLCASSYGTGGHEQYFGPGTRLTVT.

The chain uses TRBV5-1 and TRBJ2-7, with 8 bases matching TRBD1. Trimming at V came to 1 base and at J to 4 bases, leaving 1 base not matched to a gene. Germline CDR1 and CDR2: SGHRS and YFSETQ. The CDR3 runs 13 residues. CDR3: CASSLTGGYEQYF. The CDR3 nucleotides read TGCGCCAGCAGCTTGACAGGGGGGTACGAGCAGTACTTC.

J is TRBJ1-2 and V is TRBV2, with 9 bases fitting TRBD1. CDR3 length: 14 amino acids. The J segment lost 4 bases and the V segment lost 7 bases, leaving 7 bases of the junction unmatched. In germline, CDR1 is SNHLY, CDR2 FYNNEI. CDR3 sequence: CASTRTGAAYGYTF. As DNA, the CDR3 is TGTGCCAGCACTCGGACAGGGGCGGCCTATGGCTACACCTTC.

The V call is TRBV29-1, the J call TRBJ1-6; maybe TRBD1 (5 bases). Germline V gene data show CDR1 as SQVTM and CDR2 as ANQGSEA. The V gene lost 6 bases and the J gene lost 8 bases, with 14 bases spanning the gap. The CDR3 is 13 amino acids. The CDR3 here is CSVQDTLDSPLHF. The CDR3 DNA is TGCAGCGTCCAGGACACCCTAGATTCACCCCTCCACTTT.

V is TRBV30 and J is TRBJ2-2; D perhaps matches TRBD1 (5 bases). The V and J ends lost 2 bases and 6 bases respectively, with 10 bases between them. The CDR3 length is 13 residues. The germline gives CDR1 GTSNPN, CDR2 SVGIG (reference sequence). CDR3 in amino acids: CAWSQGLAGELFF. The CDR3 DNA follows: TGTGCCTGGAGTCAGGGTCTGGCCGGGGAGCTGTTTTTT.

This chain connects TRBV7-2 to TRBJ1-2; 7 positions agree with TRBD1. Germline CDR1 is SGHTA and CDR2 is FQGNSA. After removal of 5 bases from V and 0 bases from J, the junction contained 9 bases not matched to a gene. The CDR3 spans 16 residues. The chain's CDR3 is CASSPQGQLANYGYTF. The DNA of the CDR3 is TGTGCCAGCAGCCCCCAGGGACAGCTCGCTAACTATGGCTACACCTTC.

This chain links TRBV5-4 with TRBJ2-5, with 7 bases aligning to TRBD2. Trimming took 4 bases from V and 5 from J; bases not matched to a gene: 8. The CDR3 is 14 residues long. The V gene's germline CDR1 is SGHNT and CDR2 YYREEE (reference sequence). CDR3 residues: CASSDPSGRETQYF. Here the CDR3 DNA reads TGTGCCAGCAGCGACCCTAGCGGTCGGGAGACCCAGTACTTC.